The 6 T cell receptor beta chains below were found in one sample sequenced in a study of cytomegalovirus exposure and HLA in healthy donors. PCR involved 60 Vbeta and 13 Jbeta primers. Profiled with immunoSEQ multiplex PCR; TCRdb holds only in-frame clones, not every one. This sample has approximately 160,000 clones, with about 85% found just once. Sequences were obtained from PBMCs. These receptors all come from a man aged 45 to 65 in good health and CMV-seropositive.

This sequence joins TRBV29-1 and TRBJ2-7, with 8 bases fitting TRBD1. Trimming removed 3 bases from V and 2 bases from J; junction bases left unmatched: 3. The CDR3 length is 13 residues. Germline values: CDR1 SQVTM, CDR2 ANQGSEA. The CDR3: CSVDRQGTYEQYF. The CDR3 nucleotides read TGCAGCGTTGACCGACAGGGGACCTACGAGCAGTACTTC.

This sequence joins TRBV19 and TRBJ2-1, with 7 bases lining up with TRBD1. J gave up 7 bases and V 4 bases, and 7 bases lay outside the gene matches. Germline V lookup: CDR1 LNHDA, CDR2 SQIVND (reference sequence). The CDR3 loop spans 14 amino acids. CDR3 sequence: CASSKGTALNEQFF. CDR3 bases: TGTGCCAGTAGTAAAGGGACAGCTCTTAATGAGCAGTTCTTC.

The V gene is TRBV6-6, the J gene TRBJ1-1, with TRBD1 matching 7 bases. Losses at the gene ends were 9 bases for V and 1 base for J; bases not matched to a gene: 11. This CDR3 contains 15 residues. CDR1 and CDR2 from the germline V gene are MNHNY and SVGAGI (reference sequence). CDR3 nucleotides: TGTGCCAGTGACTACGGGACAGACCAGAACACTGAAGCTTTCTTT. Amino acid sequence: CASDYGTDQNTEAFF.

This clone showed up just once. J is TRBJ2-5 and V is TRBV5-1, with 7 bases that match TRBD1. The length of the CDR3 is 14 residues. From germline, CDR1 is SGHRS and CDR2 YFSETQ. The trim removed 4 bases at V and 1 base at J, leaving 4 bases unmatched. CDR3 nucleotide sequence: TGCGCCAGCAGCACCGGACAGGTCCAAGAGACCCAGTACTTC. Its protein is CASSTGQVQETQYF.

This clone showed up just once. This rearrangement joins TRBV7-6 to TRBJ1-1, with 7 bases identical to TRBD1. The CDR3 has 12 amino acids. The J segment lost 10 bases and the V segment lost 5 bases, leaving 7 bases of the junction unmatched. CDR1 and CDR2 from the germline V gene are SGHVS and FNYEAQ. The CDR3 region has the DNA TGTGCCAGCAGCCCAGGGGGGACAAGAGCTTTCTTT. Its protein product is CASSPGGTRAFF.

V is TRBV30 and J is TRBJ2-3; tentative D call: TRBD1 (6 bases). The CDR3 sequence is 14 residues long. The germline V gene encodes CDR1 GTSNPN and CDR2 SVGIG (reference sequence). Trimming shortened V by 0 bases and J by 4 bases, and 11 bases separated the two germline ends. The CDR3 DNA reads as TGTGCCTGGAGTGTCGGGCAGGGGCCAGATACGCAGTATTTT. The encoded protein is CAWSVGQGPDTQYF.